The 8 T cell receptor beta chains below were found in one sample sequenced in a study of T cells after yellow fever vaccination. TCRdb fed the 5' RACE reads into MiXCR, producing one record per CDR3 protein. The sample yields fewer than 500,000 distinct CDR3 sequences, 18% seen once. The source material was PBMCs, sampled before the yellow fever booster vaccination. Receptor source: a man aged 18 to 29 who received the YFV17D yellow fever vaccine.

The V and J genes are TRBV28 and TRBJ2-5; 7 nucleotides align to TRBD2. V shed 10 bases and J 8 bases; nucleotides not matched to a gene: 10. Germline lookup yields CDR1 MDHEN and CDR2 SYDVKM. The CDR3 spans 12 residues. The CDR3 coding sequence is TGTGCCACCAGCCCAGCGGGGTATACCCAGTACTTC. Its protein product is CATSPAGYTQYF. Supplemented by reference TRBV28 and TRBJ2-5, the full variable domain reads DVKVTQSSRYLVKRTGEKVFLECVQDMDHENMFWYRQDPGLGLRLIYFSYDVKMKEKGDIPEGYSVSREKKERFSLILESASTNQTSMYLCATSPAGYTQYFGPGTRLLVL.

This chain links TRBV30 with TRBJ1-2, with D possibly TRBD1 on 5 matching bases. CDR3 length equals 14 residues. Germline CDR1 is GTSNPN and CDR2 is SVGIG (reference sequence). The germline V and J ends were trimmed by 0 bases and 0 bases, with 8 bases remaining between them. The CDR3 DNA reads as TGTGCCTGGAGTGTACAGGCAGCTAACTATGGCTACACCTTC. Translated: CAWSVQAANYGYTF.

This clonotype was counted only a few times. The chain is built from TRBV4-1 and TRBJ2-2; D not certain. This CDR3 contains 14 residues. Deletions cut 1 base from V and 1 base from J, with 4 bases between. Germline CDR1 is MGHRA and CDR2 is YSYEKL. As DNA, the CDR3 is TGCGCCAGCAGCCAAGGGGAGAACACCGGGGAGCTGTTTTTT. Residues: CASSQGENTGELFF.

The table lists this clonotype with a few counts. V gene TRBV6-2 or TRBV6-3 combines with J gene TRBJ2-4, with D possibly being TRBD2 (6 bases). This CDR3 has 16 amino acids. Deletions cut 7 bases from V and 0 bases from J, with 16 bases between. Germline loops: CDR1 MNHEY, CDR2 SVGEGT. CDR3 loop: CASKAEEGLAKNIQYF. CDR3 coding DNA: TGTGCCAGCAAGGCCGAGGAGGGACTAGCCAAAAACATTCAGTACTTC.

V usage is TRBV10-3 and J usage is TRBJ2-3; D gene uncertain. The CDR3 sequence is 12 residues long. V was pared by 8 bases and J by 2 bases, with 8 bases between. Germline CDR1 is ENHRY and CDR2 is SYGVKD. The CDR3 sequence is CAIARNTDTQYF. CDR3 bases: TGTGCCATCGCCAGAAACACAGATACGCAGTATTTT.

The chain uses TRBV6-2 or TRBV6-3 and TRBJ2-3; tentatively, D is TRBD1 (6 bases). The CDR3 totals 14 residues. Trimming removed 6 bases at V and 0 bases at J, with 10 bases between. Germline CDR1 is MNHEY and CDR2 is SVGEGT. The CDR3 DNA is TGTGCCAGCAGGCACAGGGCTAGCACAGATACGCAGTATTTT. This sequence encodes CASRHRASTDTQYF.

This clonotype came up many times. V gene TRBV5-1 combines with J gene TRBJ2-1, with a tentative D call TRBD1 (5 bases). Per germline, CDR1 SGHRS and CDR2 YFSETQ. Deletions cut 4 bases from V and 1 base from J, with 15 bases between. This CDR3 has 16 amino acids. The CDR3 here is CASSPALQASYNEQFF. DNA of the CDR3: TGCGCCAGCAGCCCTGCCCTACAGGCTTCCTACAATGAGCAGTTCTTC.

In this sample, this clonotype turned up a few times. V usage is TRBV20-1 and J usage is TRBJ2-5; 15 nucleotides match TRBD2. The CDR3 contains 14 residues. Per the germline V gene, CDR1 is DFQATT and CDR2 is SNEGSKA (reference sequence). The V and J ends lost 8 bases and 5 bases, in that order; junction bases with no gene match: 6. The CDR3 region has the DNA TGCAGTACTGGACTAGCGGGGGGGAGGGAGACCCAGTACTTC. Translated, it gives CSTGLAGGRETQYF.